The clone carrying this TCR beta chain was seen only a few times. The antigen is not known. Both 60 Vbeta primers and 13 Jbeta primers went into the PCR. Sequencing used immunoSEQ multiplex PCR; TCRdb keeps in-frame clones, though not all of them. The repertoire includes approximately 77,000 clones, around two thirds of them detected once, and approximately 5% sits in the top ten. This sample stems from a study of cytomegalovirus exposure and HLA in healthy donors. Whole-study findings and limits: Later examination showed HLA-associated TCR beta chains had greater clonal expansion than equally common others. The productive fraction for most TCR beta V segments was about 90% or about 30% in an earlier analysis.

CDR3 length equals 14 residues. The V end lost 0 bases, the J end lost 8 bases, and 13 bases lay between the germline ends. Germline lookup yields CDR1 WSHSY and CDR2 SAAADI. The genes are TRBV10-2 and TRBJ1-1; D call uncertain. The sequenced sample consisted of PBMCs. The TCR was taken from a man aged 55 to 70 in good health and CMV-seropositive. This CDR3 reads CASSESPDSAEAFF. CDR3 DNA: TGCGCCAGCAGTGAGTCGCCAGACTCTGCCGAAGCTTTCTTT.